This entry concerns a single T cell receptor (beta chain). These data are taken from a study of control samples from healthy donors and cancer patients. The data were produced by immunoSEQ multiplex PCR, yet TCRdb's version contains in-frame clones alone and is incomplete. The repertoire consists of 400,000 to 500,000 clones, with 80% to 95% occurring once and the leading ten covering more than 6%. The TCR was taken from a man in his forties with head and neck cancer. Sequencing was performed on PBMCs.

The CDR3 bases are TGTGCCAGCAGTCCCCAGTACGAGCAGTACTTC. Amino acids: CASSPQYEQYF. V gene TRBV2 combines with J gene TRBJ2-7; D not certain. The CDR3 covers 11 residues. V was cut by 5 bases and J by 4 bases, with 6 bases left in between. CDR1 and CDR2 (germline): SNHLY, FYNNEI.